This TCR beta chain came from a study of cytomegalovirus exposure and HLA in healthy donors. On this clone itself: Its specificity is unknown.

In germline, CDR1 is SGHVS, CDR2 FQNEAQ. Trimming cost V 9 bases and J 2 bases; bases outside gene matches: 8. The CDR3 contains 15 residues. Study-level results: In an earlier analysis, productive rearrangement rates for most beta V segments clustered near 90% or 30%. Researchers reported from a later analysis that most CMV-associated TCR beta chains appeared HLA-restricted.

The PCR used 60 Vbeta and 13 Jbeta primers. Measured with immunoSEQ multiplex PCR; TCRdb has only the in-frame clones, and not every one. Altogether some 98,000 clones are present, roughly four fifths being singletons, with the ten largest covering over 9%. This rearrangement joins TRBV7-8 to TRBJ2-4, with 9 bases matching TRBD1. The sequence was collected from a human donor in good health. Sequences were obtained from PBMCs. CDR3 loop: CASTGGRFTKNIQYF. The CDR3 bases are TGTGCCAGTACAGGGGGCCGCTTTACCAAAAACATTCAGTACTTC.